Following are 27 T cell receptor beta chains from one sample sequenced in a study of T cell changes during pregnancy in multiple sclerosis. Clones were read by immunoSEQ multiplex PCR, and TCRdb kept only the in-frame ones, dropping some. The sample yields fewer than 45,000 clones, 91% seen once. The sample here was CD4+ T cells from peripheral blood mononuclear cells, taken in the second trimester of pregnancy. The receptors here all came from a female donor in good health, enrolled as a control in a pregnancy study.

This chain links TRBV4-1 with TRBJ2-5, with 11 bases identical to TRBD2. The germline V gene has CDR1 MGHRA and CDR2 YSYEKL. CDR3 length equals 16 residues. V lost 4 bases and J lost 5; bases outside the gene matches: 9. This chain's CDR3 is CASSPTGLADRETQYF. CDR3 sequence (DNA): TGCGCCAGCAGCCCGACGGGACTAGCGGACCGGGAGACCCAGTACTTC.

The chain carries TRBV27 and TRBJ1-3, with D unclear. The CDR3 has 14 amino acids. Trimming left V 0 bases short and J 8 bases short, with 11 bases between. The germline CDR1 and CDR2 sequences are MNHEY and SMNVEV (reference sequence). The CDR3 DNA follows: TGTGCCAGCAGTTTATCCCAAGAGTCCTACACCATATATTTT. Protein product: CASSLSQESYTIYF.

The chain combines TRBV19 with TRBJ1-1; D possibly corresponds to TRBD1 (6 bases). Trimming removed 9 bases from V and 5 bases from J, with 13 bases in between. Per the germline V gene, CDR1 is LNHDA and CDR2 is SQIVND (reference sequence). This CDR3 is built from 12 residues. The DNA of the CDR3 is TGTGCCAGCCGACAGGTGGGGACTGAAGCTTTCTTT. Translating it yields CASRQVGTEAFF.

This CDR3 is CASSLGRFTSGNTIYF. In nucleotides, the CDR3 is TGTGCCAGCAGCTTGGGTCGGTTCACCTCTGGAAACACCATATATTTT. V is TRBV5-5 and J is TRBJ1-3; D remains unclear. The V gene lost 0 bases and the J gene lost 0 bases, with 10 bases spanning the gap. There are 16 residues in the CDR3. Germline V gene sequence: CDR1 SGHKS, CDR2 YYEKEE (reference sequence).

The chain couples TRBV18 to TRBJ1-1; 11 positions match TRBD1. The CDR3 consists of 18 residues. The germline V gene has CDR1 KGHSH and CDR2 LQKENI. With 3 bases clipped from V and 3 bases from J, the junction kept 12 bases outside the gene matches. CDR3 coding DNA: TGTGCCAGCTCACCGAATACCCTAGGGGGACAGGGGGACACTGAAGCTTTCTTT. Its protein is CASSPNTLGGQGDTEAFF. The full variable domain, in which reference TRBV18 and TRBJ1-1 provide the parts outside the CDR3, is NAGVMQNPRHLVRRRGQEARLRCSPMKGHSHVYWYRQLPEEGLKFMVYLQKENIIDESGMPKERFSAEFPKEGPSILRIQQVVRGDSAAYFCASSPNTLGGQGDTEAFFGQGTRLTVV.

The rearrangement joins TRBV11-2 to TRBJ2-1; D is unclear. V lost 5 bases and J lost 3, with 17 bases in between. This CDR3 is built from 16 residues. Germline-derived CDR1 and CDR2 are SGHAT and FQNNGV. The CDR3 region is CASSPLHGPHYNEQFF. The CDR3 region has the DNA TGTGCCAGCAGCCCGCTGCATGGGCCCCACTACAATGAGCAGTTCTTC.

This chain connects TRBV2 to TRBJ2-1; 9 bases are a match to TRBD2. The CDR3 sequence is 16 residues long. The J segment lost 4 bases and the V segment lost 6 bases, leaving 10 bases of the junction unmatched. CDR1 SNHLY and CDR2 FYNNEI come from the germline V gene. Here the CDR3 DNA reads TGTGCCAGCAGCTCCCCCCAGCGGGGGGCGTACAATGAGCAGTTCTTC. Translated: CASSSPQRGAYNEQFF.

The chain combines TRBV6-1 with TRBJ2-7; 10 bases agree with TRBD1. The CDR3 length is 13 residues. The germline gives CDR1 MNHNS, CDR2 SASEGT. V was clipped by 6 bases and J by 6 bases; unmatched bases: 5. The CDR3, as DNA: TGTGCCAGCAGCTCGGGACAGGGGTTCGAGCAGTACTTC. It specifies CASSSGQGFEQYF.

This clone was detected once. V and J are TRBV5-1 and TRBJ1-1, with 8 bases identical to TRBD1. V was clipped by 2 bases and J by 1 base; unmatched bases: 7. The germline V gene encodes CDR1 SGHRS and CDR2 YFSETQ. The CDR3 has 16 amino acids. CDR3 protein: CASSFATGQANTEAFF. The CDR3, as DNA: TGCGCCAGCAGCTTTGCCACGGGACAGGCGAACACTGAAGCTTTCTTT.

The chain uses TRBV7-2 and TRBJ1-5; 9 positions match TRBD1. CDR1 is SGHTA and CDR2 is FQGNSA in the germline V gene. With V trimmed by 6 bases and J by 4 bases, 4 bases remained unmatched. This CDR3 comprises 14 residues. CDR3 bases: TGTGCCAGCAGTGGGACAGGGAGTAATCAGCCCCAGCATTTT. It yields the protein CASSGTGSNQPQHF.

The rearrangement links TRBV27 to TRBJ1-1, with 9 positions matching TRBD1. Germline lookup yields CDR1 MNHEY and CDR2 SMNVEV (reference sequence). This CDR3 has 13 amino acids. J was trimmed by 8 bases and V by 5 bases; bases with no gene match: 6. CDR3 DNA: TGTGCCAGCAGTAATGGAGACAGGGGGGAAGCTTTCTTT. Translation gives CASSNGDRGEAFF.

The chain links TRBV6-1 to TRBJ2-6; D not certain. Germline lookup yields CDR1 MNHNS and CDR2 SASEGT. The CDR3 contains 15 residues. V gave up 4 bases and J gave up 2 bases, with 9 bases separating them. The DNA for the CDR3 is TGTGCCAGCAGTGGTCGACATGCTGGGGCCAACGTCCTGACTTTC. Translating it yields CASSGRHAGANVLTF.

V and J are TRBV29-1 and TRBJ2-2; possibly TRBD2 for D (6 bases). Per the germline V gene, CDR1 is SQVTM and CDR2 is ANQGSEA. The CDR3 is 14 amino acids. V was cut by 4 bases and J by 5 bases, with 14 bases left in between. For the CDR3, the DNA is TGCAGCGTTGGGGGACTCTCGGGGACCGGGGAGCTGTTTTTT. Residues: CSVGGLSGTGELFF.

The chain carries TRBV7-9 and TRBJ2-4; 11 nucleotides line up with TRBD1. V dropped 1 base and J dropped 6; count of bases not matched to a gene: 2. This CDR3 has 15 residues. Germline values: CDR1 SEHNR, CDR2 FQNEAQ (reference sequence). The CDR3: CASSLVGQGGNIQYF. CDR3 in DNA: TGTGCCAGCAGCTTAGTGGGACAGGGGGGAAACATTCAGTACTTC.

This chain connects TRBV7-2 to TRBJ1-2, with D possibly TRBD1 on 5 matching bases. The germline V and J ends were trimmed by 5 bases and 8 bases, with 15 bases remaining between them. The CDR3 has 13 amino acids. Germline V CDR1 and CDR2: SGHTA, FQGNSA. The CDR3 region is CASSPGEGRGYTF. As DNA, the CDR3 is TGTGCCAGCAGCCCGGGGGAGGGTCGAGGCTACACCTTC.

This clone was detected only a few times. V is TRBV2 and J is TRBJ1-6, with TRBD1 identical over 11 bases. The junction had 8 bases not matched to a gene; V was cut back by 3 bases and J by 13 bases. The CDR3 length is 15 residues. The germline V gene has CDR1 SNHLY and CDR2 FYNNEI. CDR3 in amino acids: CASSEGQGGYEPLHF. The CDR3 DNA reads TGTGCCAGCAGTGAGGGACAGGGGGGGTATGAGCCCCTCCACTTT.

J is TRBJ1-1 and V is TRBV6-1; TRBD1 is a possible D gene (6 bases). The germline gives CDR1 MNHNS, CDR2 SASEGT. The germline V and J ends were trimmed by 3 bases and 8 bases, with 13 bases remaining between them. The CDR3 consists of 13 residues. The CDR3 region has the DNA TGTGCCAGCAGTGAGCTCAGGGGCCAGGAAGCTTTCTTT. It encodes CASSELRGQEAFF.

The chain employs TRBV27 and TRBJ2-1; possibly TRBD1 for D (5 bases). Between the trimmed V and J ends, which lost 3 bases and 7 bases, there was a span of 13 bases. CDR1 is MNHEY and CDR2 is SMNVEV in the germline V gene (reference sequence). CDR3 length: 14 amino acids. CDR3 coding DNA: TGTGCCAGCAGTTTCACTATTTCAGGGAATGAGCAGTTCTTC. Residues: CASSFTISGNEQFF.

The V gene is TRBV7-9, the J gene TRBJ2-1; TRBD2 aligns across 8 bases. Unmatched junction bases numbered 5, after V lost 5 bases and J lost 5 bases. Germline CDR1 and CDR2: SEHNR and FQNEAQ (reference sequence). This CDR3 spans 14 amino acids. The CDR3 region has the DNA TGTGCCAGCAGCGAGCGGGAGAGCCACAATGAGCAGTTCTTC. This translates into CASSERESHNEQFF. The variable domain in full, completed from reference TRBV7-9 and TRBJ2-1, reads DTGVSQNPRHKITKRGQNVTFRCDPISEHNRLYWYRQTLGQGPEFLTYFQNEAQLEKSRLLSDRFSAERPKGSFSTLEIQRTEQGDSAMYLCASSERESHNEQFFGPGTRLTVL.

The V call is TRBV4-1, the J call TRBJ2-3; 7 nucleotides align to TRBD2. Trimming at V came to 0 bases and at J to 9 bases, leaving 12 bases not matched to a gene. Germline V gene data show CDR1 as MGHRA and CDR2 as YSYEKL. The CDR3 totals 16 residues. The CDR3 bases are TGCGCCAGCAGCCAAGATACGACTAGCCGAGAGAGGACGCAGTATTTT. Its protein product is CASSQDTTSRERTQYF.

This sequence joins TRBV9 and TRBJ1-1; D remains ambiguous. Germline assignment: CDR1 SGDLS and CDR2 YYNGEE. V was pared by 0 bases and J by 6 bases, with 12 bases between. There are 14 residues in the CDR3. The CDR3 DNA sequence: TGTGCCAGCAGCGTAGGAACCCCAACGGCTGAAGCTTTCTTT. Translated: CASSVGTPTAEAFF.

The chain links TRBV7-2 to TRBJ2-7; D is ambiguous. The CDR3 runs 14 residues. With 10 bases removed from V and 2 bases from J, the gap between germline ends came to 18 bases. Germline loops: CDR1 SGHTA, CDR2 FQGNSA. CDR3 nucleotides: TGTGCCACGCGTGTCTCCCCCTCGCCCTACGAGCAGTACTTC. It yields the protein CATRVSPSPYEQYF.

The chain employs TRBV6-1 and TRBJ2-7; possibly TRBD1 for D (6 bases). The CDR3 spans 13 residues. Looked up from germline, CDR1 is MNHNS and CDR2 is SASEGT. Trimming took 9 bases from V and 6 from J, leaving 18 bases between them. The CDR3 DNA is TGTGCCAGTAGCACAGGGTCCCTGTCCGAGCAGTACTTC. Translation: CASSTGSLSEQYF.

This clone is labeled as medium-sized (0.01 to 0.1%). The chain combines TRBV18 with TRBJ1-3; D not certain. CDR3 length equals 16 residues. CDR1 is KGHSH, CDR2 LQKENI, per germline. V lost 5 bases and J 3 bases, leaving 17 bases between the germline ends. The CDR3 DNA reads TGTGCCAGCTCAACCACTAAGGTAGACTATGGAAACACCATATATTTT. Amino acid sequence: CASSTTKVDYGNTIYF.

The chain links TRBV6-5 to TRBJ2-5, with 7 bases aligning to TRBD1. CDR1 and CDR2 from the germline V gene are MNHEY and SVGAGI. CDR3 length: 15 residues. V lost 2 bases to trimming and J lost 5 bases; unmatched junction nucleotides: 8. CDR3 sequence reads: CASSYGQVPGETQYF. DNA for the CDR3: TGTGCCAGCAGTTACGGACAGGTCCCTGGGGAGACCCAGTACTTC.

In its sample, this clone was seen a few times. The gene calls are TRBV29-1 and TRBJ2-1; D gene unclear. The CDR3 is 14 residues long. The germline V and J ends were trimmed by 5 bases and 4 bases, with 15 bases remaining between them. Germline-derived CDR1 and CDR2 are SQVTM and ANQGSEA. DNA of the CDR3: TGCAGCGTTCGGGTGTCAATGGGTTACAATGAGCAGTTCTTC. Protein sequence: CSVRVSMGYNEQFF.

The rearrangement joins TRBV28 to TRBJ1-1; no clear D gene. The germline V gene has CDR1 MDHEN and CDR2 SYDVKM. The ends were cut back, 11 bases at V and 5 bases at J, with 12 bases in the middle. This CDR3 is 11 amino acids long. Here the CDR3 DNA reads TGTGCCTCCGAGAAGCTGACTGAAGCTTTCTTT. Translating gives CASEKLTEAFF. The full variable domain, completed using reference TRBV28 and TRBJ1-1, is DVKVTQSSRYLVKRTGEKVFLECVQDMDHENMFWYRQDPGLGLRLIYFSYDVKMKEKGDIPEGYSVSREKKERFSLILESASTNQTSMYLCASEKLTEAFFGQGTRLTVV.